This T cell receptor beta chain appears in the sequencing data of a study of shared clonotypes between healthy human individuals. Study results and caveats: Naive CD4 clonotypes overlapped across a handful of donors at about 5%. Relative to memory subsets, naive subsets generally showed larger estimated richness.

The V gene end was trimmed by 6 bases and the J gene end by 9 bases; junction bases not matched to a gene: 16. CDR1 MDHEN and CDR2 SYDVKM come from the germline V gene. CDR3 size: 16 residues. Details on this clone: Its target is unknown.

The authors' processing: With immunoSEQ giving junction-only sequences and no quality scores, filtering differed. TCRdb keeps only in-frame clones here, not all; method: immunoSEQ multiplex PCR. The V and J calls and clone size were taken over from that table, and D and trimming were inferred from the DNA. The table shows almost 700,000 clones, with roughly 94% occurring only once. Naive CD8 cells, CD45RO-negative and positively selected for CCR7, excluded terminally differentiated effector memory CD45RA+ cells. This TCR was recovered from a man aged 25 to 40 in good health. The genes are TRBV28 and TRBJ2-1, with TRBD2 matching 8 bases. Sequencing was done on a sample of naive CD8+ T cells sorted from blood. The CDR3 sequence: CASSSPGTRVLSEQFF. CDR3 sequence (DNA): TGTGCCAGCAGCTCTCCCGGGACTAGGGTTTTGTCTGAGCAGTTCTTC.